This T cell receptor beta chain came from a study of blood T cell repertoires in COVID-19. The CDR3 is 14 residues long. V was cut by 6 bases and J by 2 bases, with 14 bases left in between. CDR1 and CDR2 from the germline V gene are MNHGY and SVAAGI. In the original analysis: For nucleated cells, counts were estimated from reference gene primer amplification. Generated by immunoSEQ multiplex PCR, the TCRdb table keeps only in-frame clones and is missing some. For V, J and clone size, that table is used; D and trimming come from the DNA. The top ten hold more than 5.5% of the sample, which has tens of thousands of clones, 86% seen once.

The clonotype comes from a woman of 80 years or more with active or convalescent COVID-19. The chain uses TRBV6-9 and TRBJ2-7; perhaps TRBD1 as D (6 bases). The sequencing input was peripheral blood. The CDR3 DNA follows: TGTGCCAGCAGCGACCCGGGACATACCTACGAGCAGTACTTC. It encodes CASSDPGHTYEQYF.